This entry describes one TCR beta chain. Its antigen is not known. Trimming took 3 bases from V and 5 from J, leaving 20 bases between them. The V gene's germline CDR1 is MNHEY and CDR2 SMNVEV (reference sequence). This CDR3 comprises 16 residues. The method was immunoSEQ multiplex PCR; TCRdb's version includes in-frame clones alone and lacks a portion of them. Among a few million clones listed, about nine tenths were seen once. The split of CD4+ cells yielded CD45RA+ naive and CD45RA-negative memory subsets. The record originates from a study of shared clonotypes between healthy human individuals. Study-level points and caveats: A generally larger estimated richness was seen in naive subsets than in memory subsets.

The receptor was isolated from a man aged 18 to 35 in good health. Some clones in this sample may be carry-over from other donors' samples. V usage is TRBV27 and J usage is TRBJ2-7; perhaps TRBD1 as D (6 bases). Sequencing was performed on naive CD4+ T cells from PBMCs. Documented subset: CD45RA+ positively selected. The CDR3 region has the DNA TGTGCCAGCAGTTTTAATTGGGGGCGGATACTCCACGAGCAGTACTTC. Translation: CASSFNWGRILHEQYF.